This TCR beta chain was documented in a study of somatic mutations in cytotoxic T cells in rheumatoid arthritis. Trimming pared 4 bases from V and 4 bases from J, leaving 11 bases between. Germline values: CDR1 LGHNA, CDR2 YNFKEQ. The CDR3 contains 13 residues. The table came from immunoSEQ multiplex PCR; TCRdb's copy has only in-frame clones and leaves some out. The table includes about 18,000 clones, about four fifths detected once. Notes on this clone: As yet, its antigen is unknown.

Study-wide points: CD8+ clonality increased with age in rheumatoid arthritis patients but not in healthy controls.

Input material: CD8+ T cells sorted from blood. This TCR came from an adult with rheumatoid arthritis. The rearrangement joins TRBV4-2 to TRBJ2-7; D ambiguous. In DNA, the CDR3 is TGTGCCAGCAGCCCAATCCCTCCTTACGAGCAGTACTTC. It encodes CASSPIPPYEQYF.